The present TCR beta chain was sequenced within a study of cytomegalovirus exposure and HLA in healthy donors. Findings and caveats of the study: Reports indicated that the classifier achieved high specificity and sensitivity in diagnosing cytomegalovirus status. Researchers counted 180 or so TCR beta chains as cytomegalovirus-associated.

A note on this clone: Antigen: not known.

The repertoire was sequenced with immunoSEQ multiplex PCR; TCRdb's copy has only in-frame clones and lacks some. The data show roughly 70,000 clones, about 96% seen once. This receptor was taken from a man between 18 and 29 years old in good health and CMV-seronegative. Sequencing used PBMCs.

Here the CDR3 reads CASRIGTSGRGETQYF. In DNA form, the CDR3 reads TGTGCCAGCAGGATCGGGACTAGCGGGAGGGGAGAGACCCAGTACTTC. The chain employs TRBV28 and TRBJ2-5; TRBD2 matches at 16 bases. V was clipped by 6 bases and J by 4 bases; unmatched bases: 5. Germline loops: CDR1 MDHEN, CDR2 SYDVKM. The CDR3 length is 16 residues.